Sequencing of this T cell receptor (beta chain) was carried out in a study of shared clonotypes between healthy human individuals. The study, taken as a whole, reports: In contrast to clonotypes shared by all four donors, non-shared clonotypes had lower generation probabilities. It was anticipated that sequencing depth would influence how many clonotypes donors shared.

Germline CDR1 SGHRS, CDR2 YFSETQ. V lost 2 bases, J lost 5 bases, and 6 bases stayed unmatched. This CDR3 spans 15 amino acids. Genomic DNA from each subset was divided evenly over several immunoSEQ plates. The table came from immunoSEQ multiplex PCR; TCRdb's copy has only in-frame clones and leaves some out. The profile covers 550,000 to 700,000 clones, with around 73% appearing a single time and 1.5% to 2% taken by the ten largest. Of note for this clone: Its antigen is as yet unknown.

The V and J genes are TRBV5-1 and TRBJ2-3; TRBD2 matches at 9 bases. This sequence originates from a woman aged 25 to 39 in good health. Sequenced input: memory CD4+ T cells sorted from blood. Indicated subset: CD45RA-negative fraction. The CDR3 protein is CASSFLRTSEDTQYF. CDR3 in DNA: TGCGCCAGCAGCTTTCTTAGGACTAGCGAAGATACGCAGTATTTT.